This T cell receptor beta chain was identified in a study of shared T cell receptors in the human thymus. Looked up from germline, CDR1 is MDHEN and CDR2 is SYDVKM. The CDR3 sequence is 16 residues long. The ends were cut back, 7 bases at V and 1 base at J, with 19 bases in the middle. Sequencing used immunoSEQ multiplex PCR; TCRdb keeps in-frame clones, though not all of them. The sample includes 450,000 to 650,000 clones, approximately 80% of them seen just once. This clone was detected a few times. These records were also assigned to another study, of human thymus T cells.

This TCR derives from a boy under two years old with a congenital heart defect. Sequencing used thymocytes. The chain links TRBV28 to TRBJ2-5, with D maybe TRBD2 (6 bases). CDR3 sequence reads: CASIRTRDGSQETQYF. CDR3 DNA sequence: TGTGCCAGCATTCGGACGCGGGACGGTTCCCAAGAGACCCAGTACTTC. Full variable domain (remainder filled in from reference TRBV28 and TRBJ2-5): DVKVTQSSRYLVKRTGEKVFLECVQDMDHENMFWYRQDPGLGLRLIYFSYDVKMKEKGDIPEGYSVSREKKERFSLILESASTNQTSMYLCASIRTRDGSQETQYFGPGTRLLVL.